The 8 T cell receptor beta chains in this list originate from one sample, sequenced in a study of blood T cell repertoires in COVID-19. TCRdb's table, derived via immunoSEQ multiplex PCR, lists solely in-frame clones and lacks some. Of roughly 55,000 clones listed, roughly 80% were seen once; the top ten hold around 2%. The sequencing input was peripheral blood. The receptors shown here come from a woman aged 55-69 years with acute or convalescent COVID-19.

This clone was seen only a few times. The DNA for the CDR3 is TGTGCCAGTAGTACGGCAGGGGTCATGAACACTGAAGCTTTCTTT. It translates to CASSTAGVMNTEAFF. The V and J genes are TRBV19 and TRBJ1-1, with a possible D match to TRBD1 (6 bases). V was pared by 4 bases and J by 0 bases, with 12 bases between. Per the germline V gene, CDR1 is LNHDA and CDR2 is SQIVND (reference sequence). CDR3 size: 15 residues.

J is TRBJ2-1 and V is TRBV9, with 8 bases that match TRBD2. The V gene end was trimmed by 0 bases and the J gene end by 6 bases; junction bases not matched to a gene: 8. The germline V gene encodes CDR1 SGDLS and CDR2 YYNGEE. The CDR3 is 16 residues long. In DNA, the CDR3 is TGTGCCAGCAGCGTAGCAGGAAGCGGGAGATTCAATGAGCAGTTCTTC. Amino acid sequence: CASSVAGSGRFNEQFF.

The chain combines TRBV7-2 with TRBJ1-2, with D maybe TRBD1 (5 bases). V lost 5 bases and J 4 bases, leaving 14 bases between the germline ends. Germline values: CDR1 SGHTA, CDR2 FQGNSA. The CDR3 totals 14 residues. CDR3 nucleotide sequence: TGTGCCAGCAGCCGGGTCTCAGGGTCCTATGGCTACACCTTC. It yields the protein CASSRVSGSYGYTF.

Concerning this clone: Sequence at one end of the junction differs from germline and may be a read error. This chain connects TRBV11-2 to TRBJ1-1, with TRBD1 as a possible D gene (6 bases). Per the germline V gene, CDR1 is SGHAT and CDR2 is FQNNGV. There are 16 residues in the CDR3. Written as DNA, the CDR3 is TGTGCCAGCACCTTATTCGTAGGGGGTTATGATACTGAAGCTTTCTTT. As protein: CASTLFVGGYDTEAFF.

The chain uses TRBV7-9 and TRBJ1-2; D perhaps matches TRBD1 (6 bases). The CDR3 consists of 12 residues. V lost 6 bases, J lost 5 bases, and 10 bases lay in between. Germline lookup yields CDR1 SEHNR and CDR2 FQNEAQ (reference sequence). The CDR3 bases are TGTGCCAGCAGATCCACAGGGTATGGCTACACCTTC. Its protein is CASRSTGYGYTF.

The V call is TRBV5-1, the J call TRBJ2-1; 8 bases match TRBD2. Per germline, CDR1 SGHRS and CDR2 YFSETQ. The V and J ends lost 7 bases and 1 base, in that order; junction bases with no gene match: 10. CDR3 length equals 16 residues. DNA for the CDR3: TGCGCCAGCTCCTCCGGGGGGGGAATATCCTACAATGAGCAGTTCTTC. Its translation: CASSSGGGISYNEQFF.

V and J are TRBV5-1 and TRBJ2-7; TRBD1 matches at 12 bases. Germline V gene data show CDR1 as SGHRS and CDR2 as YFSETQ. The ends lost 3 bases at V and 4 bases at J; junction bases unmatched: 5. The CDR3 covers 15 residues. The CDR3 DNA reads TGCGCCAGCAGCTGGGGACAGGGGGCTATGTACGAGCAGTACTTC. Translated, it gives CASSWGQGAMYEQYF.

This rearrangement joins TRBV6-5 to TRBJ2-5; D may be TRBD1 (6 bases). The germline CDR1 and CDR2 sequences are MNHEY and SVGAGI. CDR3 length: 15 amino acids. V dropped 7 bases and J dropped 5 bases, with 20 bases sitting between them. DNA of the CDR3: TGTGCCAGCATCCCGCCCAGACAGGCGTGGGAGACCCAGTACTTC. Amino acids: CASIPPRQAWETQYF.